This TCR beta chain was observed in a study of identical twins. Study-wide findings and caveats: Invariant T cells like MAIT and iNKT could partly confound the zero-insertion analyses.

A universal primer site was incorporated via template switching, and the cDNA contained unique molecular identifiers. TCRdb re-called the 5' RACE reads with MiXCR, one entry per CDR3 protein. Of fewer than 900,000 distinct CDR3 sequences listed, over 15% are singletons. Germline CDR1 SGHRS, CDR2 YFSETQ. This CDR3 has 15 residues. V lost 0 bases and J lost 4, with 14 bases in between. Comments on this clonotype: Its matching antigen is unknown.

These data were likewise used in another study, on T cells expressing NK-cell markers. This second study says: The authors derived TCR beta repertoires from sorted CD3+CD56+NKG2C+, CD3+CD56+NKG2C- and CD3+CD56-NKG2C+ T cells. In the group of eight sequenced donors, seven were HCMV-seropositive and one was seronegative.

This sequence was found in a woman aged 18 to 35 in good health. Material for sequencing was PBMCs. The chain joins TRBV5-1 to TRBJ2-7; possibly TRBD1 for D (6 bases). The CDR3 protein is CASSLDGTRRYEQYF. In DNA form, the CDR3 reads TGCGCCAGCAGCTTGGATGGGACACGACGTTACGAGCAGTACTTC. The variable domain in full, completed from reference TRBV5-1 and TRBJ2-7, reads KAGVTQTPRYLIKTRGQQVTLSCSPISGHRSVSWYQQTPGQGLQFLFEYFSETQRNKGNFPGRFSGRQFSNSRSEMNVSTLELGDSALYLCASSLDGTRRYEQYFGPGTRLTVT.